The present entry profiles one T cell receptor (beta chain) with its context. Antigen specificity is unknown. Looked up from germline, CDR1 is MDHEN and CDR2 is SYDVKM. With 3 bases removed from V and 2 bases from J, the gap between germline ends came to 8 bases. This CDR3 has 13 amino acids. Controls came from buffy coats of healthy blood donors. The record originates from a study of STAT5B mutations in CD4+ large granular lymphocyte leukemia. Notes on the study in general: Without putative leukemic clones, patient CD4-sorted repertoires remained more clonal than healthy CD4+ repertoires. TRBV06-family usage was enriched in top patient clones (8/27) versus controls (2/35). No patients shared main leukemic clonotypes, though about 26% appeared at low frequency elsewhere.

Assay used: immunoSEQ multiplex PCR; TCRdb lists only in-frame clones, some missing. The sample has fewer than 45,000 clones, 80% to 90% seen once. This TCR derives from a human donor in good health. The V and J genes are TRBV28 and TRBJ2-7; tentative D call: TRBD1 (5 bases). Input material: CD4+ T cells from blood buffy coats. CDR3 amino acids: CASSLTAAYEQYF. For the CDR3, the DNA is TGTGCCAGCAGTTTGACAGCAGCCTACGAGCAGTACTTC.